The source of this TCR beta chain is a study of OX40 agonist ivuxolimab in advanced cancers. Across the study: The study enrolled dose-escalation patients with hepatocellular carcinoma, melanoma, renal cell or head and neck cancer. The study's findings and limits: Certain nonresponding patients likewise had low normalized T-cell clonal expansion. Fewer expanded clones were found on average in CD4+ than in CD8+ T cells.

Assay used: immunoSEQ multiplex PCR; TCRdb lists only in-frame clones, some missing. The repertoire holds about 6,300 clones, with around three quarters as singletons. Concerning this clone: The antigen remains undetermined.

V was shortened by 4 bases and J by 5 bases, with 6 bases between the two germline ends. CDR3 length equals 11 residues. Per the germline V gene, CDR1 is MNHNY and CDR2 is SVGAGI (reference sequence). The study sampled blood at baseline, cycle 4 day 1, and cycle 7 day 1. This specimen was CD4+ or CD8+ T cells sorted from blood, taken in a trial of the OX40 agonist ivuxolimab. The chain combines TRBV6-6 with TRBJ2-7, with D perhaps TRBD1 (6 bases). The clonotype was recovered from an adult with an advanced solid tumor such as melanoma, head and neck, liver or kidney cancer. CDR3 in amino acids: CASSSGDEQYF. For the CDR3, the DNA is TGTGCCAGCAGTTCAGGGGACGAGCAGTACTTC.